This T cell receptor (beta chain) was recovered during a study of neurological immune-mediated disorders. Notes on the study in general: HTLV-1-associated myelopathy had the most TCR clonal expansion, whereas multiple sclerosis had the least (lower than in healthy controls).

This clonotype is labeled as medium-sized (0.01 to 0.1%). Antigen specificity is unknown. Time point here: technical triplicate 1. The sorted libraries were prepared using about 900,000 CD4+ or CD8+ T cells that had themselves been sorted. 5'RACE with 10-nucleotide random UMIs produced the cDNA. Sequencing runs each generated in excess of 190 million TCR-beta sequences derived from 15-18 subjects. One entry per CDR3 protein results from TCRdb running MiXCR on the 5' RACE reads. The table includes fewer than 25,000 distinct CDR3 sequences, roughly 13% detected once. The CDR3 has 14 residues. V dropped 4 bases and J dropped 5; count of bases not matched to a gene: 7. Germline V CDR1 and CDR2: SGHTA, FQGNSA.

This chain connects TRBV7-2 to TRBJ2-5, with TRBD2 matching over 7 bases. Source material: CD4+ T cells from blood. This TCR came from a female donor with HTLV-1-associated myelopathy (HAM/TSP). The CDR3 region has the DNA TGTGCCAGCAGCTCCCAGACTAGCTGGGAGACCCAGTACTTC. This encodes CASSSQTSWETQYF.